This TCR beta chain stems from a study of control samples from healthy donors and cancer patients. V shed 10 bases and J shed 1 base, with 17 bases lying between them. The CDR3 totals 14 residues. Germline-derived CDR1 and CDR2 are LNHDA and SQIVND (reference sequence). TCRdb's copy holds only in-frame clones and misses some; the assay was immunoSEQ multiplex PCR. The top ten hold 13% of the sample, which has fewer than 300,000 clones, almost 85% seen once. Sequencing was done on a sample of PBMCs. The chain is built from TRBV19 and TRBJ2-7; D is possibly TRBD2 (5 bases). This TCR came from a woman aged 60-75 years with lung cancer. The chain's CDR3 is CATQRGGNSYEQYF. The CDR3 DNA reads TGTGCCACCCAACGAGGAGGAAATTCCTACGAGCAGTACTTC. Looking up the rest from reference TRBV19 and TRBJ2-7 gives the full variable domain: DGGITQSPKYLFRKEGQNVTLSCEQNLNHDAMYWYRQDPGQGLRLIYYSQIVNDFQKGDIAEGYSVSREKKESFPLTVTSAQKNPTAFYLCATQRGGNSYEQYFGPGTRLTVT.